This entry lists 6 T cell receptor beta chains sequenced from one sample in a study of T cell responses to AZD1222 COVID-19 vaccine. TCRdb keeps only in-frame clones here, not all; method: immunoSEQ multiplex PCR. Among under 120,000 clones, 92% were seen once, and the ten largest hold 1% to 1.5%. This specimen consisted of peripheral blood, obtained on day 0 of AZD1222 vaccination. Receptors originate from an adult in good health.

The chain joins TRBV12-3 or TRBV12-4 to TRBJ2-7, with a possible D match to TRBD2 (5 bases). The CDR3 extends over 12 amino acids. Trimming took off 6 bases at V and 0 bases at J, with 6 bases between the two ends. The CDR3 protein is CASRRDSYEQYF. The CDR3 DNA is TGTGCCAGCAGGAGGGACTCCTACGAGCAGTACTTC.

This sequence joins TRBV19 and TRBJ1-1, with TRBD1 matching 8 bases. V gave up 0 bases and J gave up 4 bases; unmatched junction bases: 7. CDR3 length: 16 amino acids. CDR1 and CDR2 from the germline V gene are LNHDA and SQIVND (reference sequence). The CDR3 DNA reads as TGTGCCAGTAGTATAGAGACCAGGGGGCTGCGCACTGAAGCTTTCTTT. Translated, it gives CASSIETRGLRTEAFF.

The rearrangement joins TRBV28 to TRBJ2-7; D tentatively reads TRBD1 or TRBD2 (5 bases each). V lost 2 bases to trimming and J lost 5 bases, with 16 bases between them. The CDR3 loop spans 15 amino acids. Germline-derived CDR1 and CDR2 are MDHEN and SYDVKM. The CDR3 loop is CASSLDQGRRNEQYF. The CDR3 bases are TGTGCCAGCAGTTTAGACCAGGGAAGGAGGAACGAGCAGTACTTC.

This chain connects TRBV5-4 to TRBJ2-2, with a weak D call TRBD1 (5 bases). The V and J ends lost 0 bases and 6 bases respectively, with 15 bases between them. The CDR3 is 16 amino acids. Germline V gives CDR1 SGHNT, CDR2 YYREEE (reference sequence). CDR3 residues: CASSLEGRLSPGELFF. In DNA form, the CDR3 reads TGTGCCAGCAGCTTGGAGGGGCGTCTCTCCCCCGGGGAGCTGTTTTTT.

This clone was detected a few times. The chain links TRBV19 to TRBJ2-7; D is possibly TRBD1 (7 bases). CDR1 is LNHDA, CDR2 SQIVND, per germline (reference sequence). The CDR3 contains 13 residues. V was cut by 3 bases and J by 6 bases, with 12 bases left in between. DNA of the CDR3: TGTGCCAGTAGTATCTACAGGGGAGGCGAGCAGTACTTC. Amino acids: CASSIYRGGEQYF.

The chain links TRBV5-1 to TRBJ1-1; TRBD1 might be the D (5 bases). V was cut by 4 bases and J by 6 bases, with 22 bases left in between. Germline V gene data show CDR1 as SGHRS and CDR2 as YFSETQ. The CDR3 extends over 16 amino acids. The CDR3 loop reads CASSLQAGLKVSEAFF. Here the CDR3 DNA reads TGCGCCAGCAGCCTACAGGCGGGGTTGAAAGTATCTGAAGCTTTCTTT.